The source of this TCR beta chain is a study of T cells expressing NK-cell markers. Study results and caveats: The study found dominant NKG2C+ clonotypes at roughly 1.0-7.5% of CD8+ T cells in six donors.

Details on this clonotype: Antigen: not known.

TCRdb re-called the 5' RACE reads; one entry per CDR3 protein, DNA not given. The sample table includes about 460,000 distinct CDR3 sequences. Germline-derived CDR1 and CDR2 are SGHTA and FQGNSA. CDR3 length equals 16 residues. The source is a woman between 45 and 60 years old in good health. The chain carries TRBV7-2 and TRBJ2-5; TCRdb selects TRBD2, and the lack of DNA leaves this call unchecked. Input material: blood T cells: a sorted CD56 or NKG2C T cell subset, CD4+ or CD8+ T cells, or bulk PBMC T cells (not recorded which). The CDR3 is CASSSVWTSGKETQYF.